The 24 T cell receptor beta chains given below trace back to one sample, sequenced in a study of regulatory T cells in long-lasting Graves disease. CDR3 regions were amplified by Arm-PCR using iRepertoire HTBI primers to build TCR beta libraries. From the multiplex PCR reads, TCRdb called clonotypes with MiXCR, one entry per CDR3 protein. This sample has approximately 540,000 distinct CDR3 sequences, with around 13% found just once. Time point defined: newly diagnosed GD, antithyroid drugs for less than 3 months. PBMCs provided the RNA from which the TCR library was made. These same data were also listed under a study on T cells in Graves' hyperthyroidism and ophthalmopathy.

The sequencing used peripheral blood mononuclear cells (PBMCs), collected at new diagnosis, from a patient treated with antithyroid drugs. The receptors derive from a woman in her thirties with Graves disease.

The chain recombines TRBV4-2 with TRBJ2-1, with 12 bases lining up with TRBD1. This CDR3 is built from 14 residues. V shed 3 bases and J 9 bases; nucleotides not matched to a gene: 3. Germline CDR1 LGHNA, CDR2 YNFKEQ. CDR3 sequence: CASSQGQGASEQFF. DNA for the CDR3: TGTGCCAGCAGCCAGGGACAGGGGGCAAGTGAGCAGTTCTTC.

This clonotype has only a few counts. The rearrangement links TRBV5-6 to TRBJ1-5; possible D gene TRBD1, 6 bases. Germline CDR1 SGHDT, CDR2 YYEEEE. Trimming removed 4 bases at V and 5 bases at J, with 16 bases between. This CDR3 has 15 residues. The CDR3 loop reads CASSRRGGAYQPQHF. The CDR3 coding sequence is TGTGCCAGCAGCCGGAGAGGGGGGGCATATCAGCCCCAGCATTTT.

This clonotype was observed many times. The CDR3 sequence: CAWSRILTDTQYF. CDR3 in DNA: TGTGCCTGGAGTCGAATACTGACAGATACGCAGTATTTT. The V call is TRBV30, the J call TRBJ2-3; D unclear. V lost 2 bases to trimming and J lost 3 bases, with 9 bases between them. The CDR3 extends over 13 amino acids. The germline V gene has CDR1 GTSNPN and CDR2 SVGIG (reference sequence).

This clonotype has a count of ten or more. This chain links TRBV28 with TRBJ1-2, with 8 positions matching TRBD1. The trim removed 6 bases at V and 0 bases at J, leaving 9 bases unmatched. CDR1 is MDHEN, CDR2 SYDVKM, per germline. This CDR3 region has 16 residues. CDR3 residues: CASRPTDRGTNYGYTF. CDR3 bases: TGTGCCAGCAGACCCACTGACAGGGGCACTAACTATGGCTACACCTTC.

This clonotype was detected many times. J is TRBJ1-3 and V is TRBV11-2, with 8 bases fitting TRBD1. The CDR3 loop spans 16 amino acids. CDR1 and CDR2 (germline): SGHAT, FQNNGV. The V gene end was trimmed by 3 bases and the J gene end by 1 base; junction bases not matched to a gene: 5. DNA for the CDR3: TGTGCCAGCAGCTTTAATCAGGGGGCATCTGGAAACACCATATATTTT. The encoded protein is CASSFNQGASGNTIYF.

In this sample, this clonotype turned up many times. The V gene is TRBV20-1, the J gene TRBJ2-2; 10 nucleotides align to TRBD2. V lost 6 bases, J lost 6 bases, and 4 bases stayed unmatched. This CDR3 spans 13 amino acids. CDR1 and CDR2 from the germline V gene are DFQATT and SNEGSKA (reference sequence). CDR3 in DNA: TGCAGTGCGGCCGGGACTAGCGCCGGGGAGCTGTTTTTT. Translated: CSAAGTSAGELFF.

This clonotype was seen repeatedly, ten times or more. V usage is TRBV7-9 and J usage is TRBJ1-2; D is undetermined. The CDR3 is 14 residues long. Trimming pared 2 bases from V and 8 bases from J, leaving 15 bases between. The germline V gene encodes CDR1 SEHNR and CDR2 FQNEAQ (reference sequence). CDR3 nucleotide sequence: TGTGCCAGCAGCTTATCCACGAACGTCTGGGGCTACACCTTC. It codes for CASSLSTNVWGYTF.

This clonotype has a count of ten or more. The chain uses TRBV3-1 and TRBJ1-2; weak D call: TRBD1 (5 bases). V lost 2 bases and J 7 bases, leaving 11 bases between the germline ends. This CDR3 contains 13 residues. CDR1 is LGHDT, CDR2 YNNKEL, per germline (reference sequence). The CDR3 sequence: CASSQIRDFGYTF. The DNA for the CDR3 is TGTGCCAGCAGCCAAATCAGGGATTTTGGCTACACCTTC.

This clonotype was recorded at least ten times. This rearrangement joins TRBV11-2 to TRBJ2-1; D not certain. Germline V gene data show CDR1 as SGHAT and CDR2 as FQNNGV. V lost 0 bases, J lost 8 bases, and 8 bases lay in between. This CDR3 region has 13 residues. CDR3 nucleotide sequence: TGTGCCAGCAGCTTAGAATCGTGGGATGAGCAGTTCTTC. Its protein product is CASSLESWDEQFF. Drawing the rest from reference TRBV11-2 and TRBJ2-1, the complete variable domain is EAGVAQSPRYKIIEKRQSVAFWCNPISGHATLYWYQQILGQGPKLLIQFQNNGVVDDSQLPKDRFSAERLKGVDSTLKIQPAKLEDSAVYLCASSLESWDEQFFGPGTRLTVL.

This clonotype was seen ten or more times. The gene calls are TRBV28 and TRBJ1-5, with 8 bases lining up with TRBD1. Germline V gene data show CDR1 as MDHEN and CDR2 as SYDVKM. The V gene end was trimmed by 5 bases and the J gene end by 6 bases; junction bases not matched to a gene: 3. The CDR3 extends over 13 amino acids. The CDR3 region is CASSRTGRQPQHF. The CDR3 region has the DNA TGTGCCAGCAGTCGGACAGGGCGTCAGCCCCAGCATTTT.

This chain joins TRBV20-1 and TRBJ2-7, with no clear D. V dropped 0 bases and J dropped 0 bases, with 12 bases sitting between them. This CDR3 comprises 15 residues. Germline CDR1 DFQATT, CDR2 SNEGSKA (reference sequence). This CDR3 reads CSARDSHTYSYEQYF. In DNA form, the CDR3 reads TGCAGTGCTAGAGATTCACACACCTACTCCTACGAGCAGTACTTC.

This clonotype showed up many times. The rearrangement joins TRBV27 to TRBJ2-1; 7 nucleotides align to TRBD2. The CDR3 is 13 amino acids. J lost 7 bases, V lost 6 bases, and 6 bases had no gene match. Looked up from germline, CDR1 is MNHEY and CDR2 is SMNVEV (reference sequence). CDR3 in DNA: TGTGCCAGCAGCAATTGGGGGGGAAATGAGCAGTTCTTC. Translation: CASSNWGGNEQFF.

This clonotype was recorded at least ten times. V is TRBV27 and J is TRBJ2-2; 7 bases line up with TRBD1. V dropped 10 bases and J dropped 3; count of bases not matched to a gene: 11. The CDR3 runs 15 residues. Germline lookup yields CDR1 MNHEY and CDR2 SMNVEV (reference sequence). The CDR3 protein is CATRGGRAYTGELFF. The DNA for the CDR3 is TGTGCCACCAGAGGGGGCCGCGCATACACCGGGGAGCTGTTTTTT.

This clonotype was counted ten times or more. The gene calls are TRBV6-5 and TRBJ1-4; 10 nucleotides line up with TRBD1. The CDR3 runs to 18 residues. Trimming at V came to 4 bases and at J to 0 bases, leaving 8 bases not matched to a gene. In germline, CDR1 is MNHEY, CDR2 SVGAGI. The CDR3 reads CASSSKGTGVPTNEKLFF. The CDR3 nucleotides are TGTGCCAGCAGTTCAAAAGGGACAGGGGTGCCAACTAATGAAAAACTGTTTTTT.

This clonotype has a count of ten or more. The J gene is TRBJ1-1, the V gene TRBV6-2 or TRBV6-3, with TRBD1 as a possible D gene (5 bases). Trimming pared 2 bases from V and 1 base from J, leaving 8 bases between. CDR1 and CDR2 (germline): MNHEY, SVGEGT. This CDR3 contains 14 residues. In DNA form, the CDR3 reads TGTGCCAGCAGTTACGGGGGGTCGAACACTGAAGCTTTCTTT. It encodes CASSYGGSNTEAFF.

At least ten counts were recorded for this clonotype. The chain joins TRBV14 to TRBJ2-5; D unclear. The CDR3 has 13 residues. Germline CDR1 SGHDN, CDR2 FVKESK. V was clipped by 1 base and J by 2 bases, with 5 bases between them. DNA for the CDR3: TGTGCCAGCAGCCAAGGGGAACAAGAGACCCAGTACTTC. Translating it yields CASSQGEQETQYF.

The gene calls are TRBV5-6 and TRBJ1-5, with 10 bases matching TRBD1. The CDR3 runs to 14 residues. Trimming cost V 2 bases and J 6 bases; bases outside gene matches: 2. Looked up from germline, CDR1 is SGHDT and CDR2 is YYEEEE. CDR3 sequence reads: CASSFGTGVQPQHF. CDR3 DNA sequence: TGTGCCAGCAGCTTCGGGACAGGGGTTCAGCCCCAGCATTTT.

The chain links TRBV6-1 to TRBJ1-5; D not certain. Trimming cost V 8 bases and J 6 bases, with 8 bases left between them. CDR3 size: 11 residues. Germline V gene data show CDR1 as MNHNS and CDR2 as SASEGT. The CDR3 spells CASGRVQPQHF. The CDR3 DNA reads as TGTGCCAGCGGTAGGGTTCAGCCCCAGCATTTT.

This clonotype has a count of ten or more. The V call is TRBV18, the J call TRBJ1-5, with 7 bases identical to TRBD1. Unmatched junction bases numbered 3, after V lost 2 bases and J lost 5 bases. The germline V gene has CDR1 KGHSH and CDR2 LQKENI. The length of the CDR3 is 14 residues. The CDR3 nucleotides are TGTGCCAGCTCACCATCGACAGGGCATCAGCCCCAGCATTTT. Translating gives CASSPSTGHQPQHF.

This clonotype was detected only a few times. The chain couples TRBV4-1 to TRBJ2-3, with no clear D. This CDR3 contains 14 residues. CDR1 is MGHRA, CDR2 YSYEKL, per germline. Between the trimmed V and J ends, which lost 2 bases and 3 bases, there was a span of 9 bases. The DNA for the CDR3 is TGCGCCAGCAGCCAAAGGCAGAGGACAGATACGCAGTATTTT. This encodes CASSQRQRTDTQYF.

This clonotype came up many times. V and J are TRBV18 and TRBJ2-7, with TRBD2 matching 11 bases. The CDR3 totals 18 residues. The trim removed 0 bases at V and 7 bases at J, leaving 14 bases unmatched. Germline V gene lookup returns CDR1 KGHSH and CDR2 LQKENI. Here the CDR3 reads CASSPPVPTASGRYEQYF. The CDR3 nucleotides are TGTGCCAGCTCACCACCTGTACCTACGGCTAGCGGGAGGTATGAGCAGTACTTC.

Many counts were recorded for this clonotype. The chain combines TRBV11-3 with TRBJ2-1; D remains ambiguous. Germline CDR1 SGHNT, CDR2 YENEEA. This CDR3 contains 16 residues. V dropped 3 bases and J dropped 2 bases, with 14 bases sitting between them. CDR3 loop: CASSLLIGSAYNEQFF. CDR3 bases: TGTGCCAGCAGCTTGTTAATAGGGTCCGCCTACAATGAGCAGTTCTTC. The whole variable domain, filled in from reference TRBV11-3 and TRBJ2-1, reads EAGVVQSPRYKIIEKKQPVAFWCNPISGHNTLYWYLQNLGQGPELLIRYENEEAVDDSQLPKDRFSAERLKGVDSTLKIQPAELGDSAVYLCASSLLIGSAYNEQFFGPGTRLTVL.

There are many counts of this clonotype. It is unclear where the CDR3 begins or ends on the DNA, so no DNA is shown, and the CDR3 is as TCRdb lists it. This sequence joins TRBV7-9 and TRBJ2-7; the table gives TRBD2 as D, unverified against the DNA. From germline, CDR1 is SEHNR and CDR2 FQNEAQ (reference sequence). A total of 18 residues make up the CDR3, ends included. The CDR3 spells CASSFSFSLQRGNNEQYF.

The rearrangement uses TRBV20-1 and TRBJ2-7; TRBD2 matches at 7 bases. Germline V gives CDR1 DFQATT, CDR2 SNEGSKA (reference sequence). The CDR3 is 14 residues long. The ends lost 0 bases at V and 3 bases at J; junction bases unmatched: 5. The CDR3, as DNA: TGCAGTGCTAGAGATAGCGGGCGAAACTACGAGCAGTACTTC. Translation: CSARDSGRNYEQYF.